The rows below give T cell receptor beta chains drawn from one sample of a study of shared clonotypes between healthy human individuals. Assay: immunoSEQ multiplex PCR; the TCRdb copy retains only in-frame clones and omits some. The table includes about 480,000 clones, 79% detected once. The sample comprised PBMCs. These receptors were collected from a woman aged 40-49 years in good health. Some clones in this sample may be carry-over from other donors' samples. Both conserved end residues are part of each CDR3. The order of the fields is CDR3 DNA, CDR3 protein, clone size, CDR3 length, V gene, D gene, J gene. The D gene is left open where the match is weak. Clone size is stated in some rows and not others, as once, few, many or a class when expanded.

TGTGCCAGCAGCTTAGTTGCGAGTTCCTGGGATGAGCAGTTCTTC | CASSLVASSWDEQFF | . | 15 | TRBV7-2 | . | TRBJ2-1
TGCGCCAGCAGCTTGAACACCGGGGGGCTGTTTTTT | CASSLNTGGLFF | once | 12 | TRBV5-1 | . | TRBJ2-2
TGTGCCAGCAGCAAAGTTAAAACAAGCTATGGCTACACCTTC | CASSKVKTSYGYTF | . | 14 | TRBV21-1 | . | TRBJ1-2
TGTGCCAGCAGCCCCGGGACCCACACAGATACGCAGTATTTT | CASSPGTHTDTQYF | . | 14 | TRBV7-3 | . | TRBJ2-3
TGTGCCAGCAGTGCCCGACAGGGATCCTACGAGCAGTACTTC | CASSARQGSYEQYF | . | 14 | TRBV6-1 | TRBD1 | TRBJ2-7
TGTGCCAGCAACGGACAGCTCCAAGAGACCCAGTACTTC | CASNGQLQETQYF | . | 13 | TRBV2 | . | TRBJ2-5
TGTGCCAGCAGGCCCGGACTAGCGGGAACTTCCGAGCAGTACTTC | CASRPGLAGTSEQYF | few | 15 | TRBV27 | TRBD2 | TRBJ2-7
TGTGCCAGCAGCTTAGCGCAGTTACGGGAGGGTATCTACAATGAGCAGTTCTTC | CASSLAQLREGIYNEQFF | many | 18 | TRBV7-9 | TRBD2 | TRBJ2-1
TGTGCCAGCAGCCCCGGACTAGCGGTAACAGATACGCAGTATTTT | CASSPGLAVTDTQYF | . | 15 | TRBV5-4 | TRBD2 | TRBJ2-3
TGTGCCAGCTCACCACGGCTAGCGGGAGAGTCCTACGAGCAGTACTTC | CASSPRLAGESYEQYF | . | 16 | TRBV18 | TRBD2 | TRBJ2-7
TGTGCCAGCAGCTTAGTATCGCCAGGTGACTCCTACGAGCAGTACTTC | CASSLVSPGDSYEQYF | once | 16 | TRBV7-9 | . | TRBJ2-7
TGTGCCAGCAGTTCACCTTCCGGGACAGGGGTAGCAATTGAAGCTTTCTTT | CASSSPSGTGVAIEAFF | . | 17 | TRBV28 | TRBD1 | TRBJ1-1
TGCAGCGTTGAAGGGCAGGCAGCTGAAGCTTTCTTT | CSVEGQAAEAFF | . | 12 | TRBV29-1 | . | TRBJ1-1
TGTGCCAGCAGCTATAGGGTTGGTGGAAACACCATATATTTT | CASSYRVGGNTIYF | . | 14 | TRBV28 | . | TRBJ1-3
TGTGCCAGCAGTGAAGGGCCCGTTCTCTACGAGCAGTACTTC | CASSEGPVLYEQYF | . | 14 | TRBV2 | . | TRBJ2-7
TGCGCCAGCAGCTTGAGCGGGTCAGATACGCAGTATTTT | CASSLSGSDTQYF | . | 13 | TRBV5-1 | . | TRBJ2-3
TGTGCCAGCAGCTTGAGGGTTGGCGGGGAGACCCAGTACTTC | CASSLRVGGETQYF | . | 14 | TRBV11-2 | . | TRBJ2-5
TGTGCCAGCAGTTTTGGCGGGAGGGCGGACGAGCAGTACTTC | CASSFGGRADEQYF | . | 14 | TRBV28 | TRBD2 | TRBJ2-7
TGTGCCAGCAGCCCATCGCGGGGGAAGGACACTGAAGCTTTCTTT | CASSPSRGKDTEAFF | . | 15 | TRBV11-1 | . | TRBJ1-1
TGCGCCAGCAGCGAAGGGGACGGGTATGGCTACACCTTC | CASSEGDGYGYTF | . | 13 | TRBV5-1 | . | TRBJ1-2
TGTGCCAGCAGCTTAGAGGGACTAGACTACAATGAGCAGTTCTTC | CASSLEGLDYNEQFF | . | 15 | TRBV7-9 | TRBD2 | TRBJ2-1
TGTGCCAGCAGCCCCGGGACCCAGACGAGGACCCAGTACTTC | CASSPGTQTRTQYF | . | 14 | TRBV11-2 | . | TRBJ2-5
TGTGCCAGCAGCTCAACGTGGGACAGTGAAGCTTTCTTT | CASSSTWDSEAFF | . | 13 | TRBV7-2 | TRBD1 | TRBJ1-1
TGTGCCAGCAGCGTAGTAGAAGGCTACACCTTC | CASSVVEGYTF | few | 11 | TRBV9 | . | TRBJ1-2
TGTGCCAGCAGCGTAGATACAGGGGGAAACACCATATATTTT | CASSVDTGGNTIYF | . | 14 | TRBV9 | . | TRBJ1-3
TGTGCCAGCTCACCATCAATCCAAGGGACAGGAGTAACTGAAGCTTTCTTT | CASSPSIQGTGVTEAFF | . | 17 | TRBV18 | TRBD1 | TRBJ1-1
TGTGCCAGCAGCCTAGACAGGGAACCAACGAGCTCCTACAATGAGCAGTTCTTC | CASSLDREPTSSYNEQFF | once | 18 | TRBV28 | TRBD1 | TRBJ2-1
TGTGCCAGCAACAAGGGACGGGTGAACACTGAAGCTTTCTTT | CASNKGRVNTEAFF | few | 14 | TRBV6-5 | . | TRBJ1-1
TGTGCCAGCGCGACAGCAACTAATGAAAAACTGTTTTTT | CASATATNEKLFF | few | 13 | TRBV18 | . | TRBJ1-4
TGCAGCGTTGAAGGGGCGGGAGGCTCCAACACCGGGGAGCTGTTTTTT | CSVEGAGGSNTGELFF | . | 16 | TRBV29-1 | TRBD2 | TRBJ2-2
TGTGCCAGCAGCACCCCGACAGGAAAATACGAGCAGTACTTC | CASSTPTGKYEQYF | . | 14 | TRBV11-2 | . | TRBJ2-7
TGTGCCAGCAGCATCGGGGACGACACAGATACGCAGTATTTT | CASSIGDDTDTQYF | . | 14 | TRBV7-9 | . | TRBJ2-3
TGTGCCAGCAGCCTAGGGCTGGGACGGTCATACTCCACAGATACGCAGTATTTT | CASSLGLGRSYSTDTQYF | . | 18 | TRBV28 | . | TRBJ2-3
TGTGCCAGCAGCTTAACTAGCGGGAGACAAAATGAGCAGTTCTTC | CASSLTSGRQNEQFF | . | 15 | TRBV11-2 | TRBD2 | TRBJ2-1
TGTGCCAGCAGCCAAGATGTTGTGGCGGGAACTGGGGCCAACGTCCTGACTTTC | CASSQDVVAGTGANVLTF | many | 18 | TRBV4-2 | . | TRBJ2-6
TGCGCCAGCCGACCCGACGGGACCGGGGAGCTGTTTTTT | CASRPDGTGELFF | . | 13 | TRBV5-1 | . | TRBJ2-2
TGTGCCAGTAGTACCACGGACCCGAGACTGGGTGGCTACACCTTC | CASSTTDPRLGGYTF | . | 15 | TRBV19 | . | TRBJ1-2
TGTGCCAGCGCCGCAGGGTTGGGCTACGAGCAGTACTTC | CASAAGLGYEQYF | . | 13 | TRBV5-6 | . | TRBJ2-7
TGTGCCAGCAGCACGGAGACCCAGTACTTC | CASSTETQYF | . | 10 | TRBV6-1 | . | TRBJ2-5
TGTGCCACCGCGGGAGGCCCTTGGGATGAGCAGTTCTTC | CATAGGPWDEQFF | . | 13 | TRBV28 | TRBD2 | TRBJ2-1
TGTGCCAGCAGTTTGACTAGCGGGGTCTACAATGAGCAGTTCTTC | CASSLTSGVYNEQFF | . | 15 | TRBV27 | TRBD2 | TRBJ2-1
TGCGCCAGCAGCTTGGTTCTGGGGCCGAACACCGGGGAGCTGTTTTTT | CASSLVLGPNTGELFF | once | 16 | TRBV5-1 | . | TRBJ2-2
TGTGCCAGCAGTGTGAATTGGATGGATGGTAGTCAGCCCCAGCATTTT | CASSVNWMDGSQPQHF | few | 16 | TRBV28 | . | TRBJ1-5
TGTGCCAGCACCATCGGGACAAGCTCCTACAATGAGCAGTTCTTC | CASTIGTSSYNEQFF | . | 15 | TRBV27 | . | TRBJ2-1
TGTGCCAGCAGTGCCCCTAGCGGGAGTTTCAATGAGCAGTTCTTC | CASSAPSGSFNEQFF | . | 15 | TRBV28 | TRBD2 | TRBJ2-1
TGTGCCAGCAGTTCCCACTCTGGAAACACCATATATTTT | CASSSHSGNTIYF | . | 13 | TRBV6-5 | . | TRBJ1-3
TGTGCCAGCAGCTTTAGCGGGAGGCCCTACAATGAGCAGTTCTTC | CASSFSGRPYNEQFF | once | 15 | TRBV5-6 | TRBD2 | TRBJ2-1
TGTGCCAGCAGCCCGGGGGGACGCAATGAGCAGTTCTTC | CASSPGGRNEQFF | . | 13 | TRBV4-2 | TRBD2 | TRBJ2-1
TGTGCCAGCAGTGTTGACAGCCACGCTGAAGCTTTCTTT | CASSVDSHAEAFF | few | 13 | TRBV2 | . | TRBJ1-1
TGCGCCAGCAGCCCTGGTGGCCTAGCGGATATATACAATGAGCAGTTCTTC | CASSPGGLADIYNEQFF | . | 17 | TRBV5-1 | TRBD2 | TRBJ2-1
TGTGCCAGCAGCTTAGTCGGGGGCATGGGCGAGCAGTACTTC | CASSLVGGMGEQYF | . | 14 | TRBV11-2 | . | TRBJ2-7
TGTGCCGGGTCGACAGGGAGGGATCAGCCCCAGCATTTT | CAGSTGRDQPQHF | . | 13 | TRBV7-8 | TRBD1 | TRBJ1-5
TGTGCCAGCAAAACACCGGGACTAGCGGACTCCTACGAGCAGTACTTC | CASKTPGLADSYEQYF | . | 16 | TRBV28 | TRBD2 | TRBJ2-7
TGCGCCAGCAGCTTGGCATTGGGGAGGAGGAGCGGGGAGCTGTTTTTT | CASSLALGRRSGELFF | . | 16 | TRBV5-1 | . | TRBJ2-2
TGCGCCAGCAGCCAAGAAGCGGGCCCGAACACCGGGGAGCTGTTTTTT | CASSQEAGPNTGELFF | . | 16 | TRBV4-3 | . | TRBJ2-2
TGTGCTAGCAGCTTAGGACAGGGGAATGAGCAGTTCTTC | CASSLGQGNEQFF | . | 13 | TRBV7-7 | TRBD1 | TRBJ2-1
TGTGCCCAGAAAGGACGCCTGGCGGGACTAGCGGGAAAGTTGTACTTC | CAQKGRLAGLAGKLYF | . | 16 | TRBV30 | TRBD2 | TRBJ2-7
TGCGCCAGCAGCTTGATGGGGTCCACAACTAATGAAAAACTGTTTTTT | CASSLMGSTTNEKLFF | . | 16 | TRBV5-1 | . | TRBJ1-4
TGTGCCAGTAGTAGCGGGACTAGCGGGAGGGGAGAGACCCAGTACTTC | CASSSGTSGRGETQYF | many | 16 | TRBV19 | TRBD2 | TRBJ2-5